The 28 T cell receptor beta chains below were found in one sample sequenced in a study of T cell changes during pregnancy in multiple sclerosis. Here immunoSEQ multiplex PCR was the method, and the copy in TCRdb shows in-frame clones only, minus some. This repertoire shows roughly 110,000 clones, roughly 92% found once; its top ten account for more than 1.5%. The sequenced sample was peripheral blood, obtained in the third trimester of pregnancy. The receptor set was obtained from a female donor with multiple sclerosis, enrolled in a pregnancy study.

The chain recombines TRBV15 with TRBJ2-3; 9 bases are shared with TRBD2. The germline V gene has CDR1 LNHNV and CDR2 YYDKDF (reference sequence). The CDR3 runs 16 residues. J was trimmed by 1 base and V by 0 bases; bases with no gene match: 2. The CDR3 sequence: CATSRDPSGGTDTQYF. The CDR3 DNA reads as TGTGCCACCAGCAGAGATCCTAGCGGGGGCACAGATACGCAGTATTTT.

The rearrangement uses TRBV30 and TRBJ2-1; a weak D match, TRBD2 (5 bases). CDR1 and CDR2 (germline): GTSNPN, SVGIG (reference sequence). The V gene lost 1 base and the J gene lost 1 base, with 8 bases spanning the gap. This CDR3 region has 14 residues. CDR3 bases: TGTGCCTGGAGTGCCGGGGAATCCTACAATGAGCAGTTCTTC. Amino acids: CAWSAGESYNEQFF.

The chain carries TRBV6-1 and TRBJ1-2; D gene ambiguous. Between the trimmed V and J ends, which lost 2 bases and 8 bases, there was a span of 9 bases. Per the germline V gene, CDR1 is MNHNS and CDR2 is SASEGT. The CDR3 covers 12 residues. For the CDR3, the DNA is TGTGCCAGCAGTGAATATATCGAGGGCTACACCTTC. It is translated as CASSEYIEGYTF.

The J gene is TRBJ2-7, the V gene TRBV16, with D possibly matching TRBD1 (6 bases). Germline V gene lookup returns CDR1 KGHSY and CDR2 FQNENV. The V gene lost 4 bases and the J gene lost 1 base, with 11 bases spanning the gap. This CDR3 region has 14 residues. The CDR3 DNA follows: TGTGCCAGCAGCCTCCGGGACATATCCTACGAGCAGTACTTC. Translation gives CASSLRDISYEQYF.

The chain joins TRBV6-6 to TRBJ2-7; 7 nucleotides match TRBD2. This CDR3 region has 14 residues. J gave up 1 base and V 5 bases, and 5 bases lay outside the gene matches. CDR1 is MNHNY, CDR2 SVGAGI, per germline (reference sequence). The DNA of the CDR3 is TGTGCCAGCAGTCCCCTAGCGGCTTCCTACGAGCAGTACTTC. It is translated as CASSPLAASYEQYF.

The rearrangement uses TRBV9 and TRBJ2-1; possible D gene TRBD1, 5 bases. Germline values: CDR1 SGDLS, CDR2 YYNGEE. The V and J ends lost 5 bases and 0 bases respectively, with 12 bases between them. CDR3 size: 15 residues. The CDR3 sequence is CASSPGDSSYNEQFF. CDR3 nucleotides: TGTGCCAGCAGTCCTGGCGACAGCTCCTACAATGAGCAGTTCTTC.

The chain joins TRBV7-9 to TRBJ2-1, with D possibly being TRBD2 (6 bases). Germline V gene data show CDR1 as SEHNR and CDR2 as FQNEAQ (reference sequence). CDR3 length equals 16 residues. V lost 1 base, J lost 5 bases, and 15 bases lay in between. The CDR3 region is CASSLGRAGLNNEQFF. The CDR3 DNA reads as TGTGCCAGCAGCTTAGGGAGGGCAGGGTTGAACAATGAGCAGTTCTTC.

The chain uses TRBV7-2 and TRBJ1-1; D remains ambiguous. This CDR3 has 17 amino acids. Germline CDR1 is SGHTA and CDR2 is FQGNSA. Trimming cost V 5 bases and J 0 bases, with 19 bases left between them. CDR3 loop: CASSPGGGGAMNTEAFF. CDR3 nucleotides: TGTGCCAGCAGCCCGGGCGGAGGAGGTGCGATGAACACTGAAGCTTTCTTT.

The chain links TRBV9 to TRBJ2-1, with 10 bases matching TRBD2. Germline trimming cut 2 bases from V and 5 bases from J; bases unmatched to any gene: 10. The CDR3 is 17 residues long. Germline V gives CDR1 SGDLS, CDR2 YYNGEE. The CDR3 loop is CASSVAGLAVIDNEQFF. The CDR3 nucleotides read TGTGCCAGCAGCGTTGCCGGACTAGCGGTTATTGACAATGAGCAGTTCTTC.

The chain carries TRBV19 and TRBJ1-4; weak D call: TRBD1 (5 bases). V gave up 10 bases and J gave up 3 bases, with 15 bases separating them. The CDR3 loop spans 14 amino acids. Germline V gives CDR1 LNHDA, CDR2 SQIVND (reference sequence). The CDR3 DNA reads TGTGCCACCAGGCGGGGGTCCCCTAATGAAAAACTGTTTTTT. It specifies CATRRGSPNEKLFF.

The CDR3 DNA reads TGCAGCGTAGGGACAGGGTTTAATCAGCCCCAGCATTTT. Translating it yields CSVGTGFNQPQHF. The genes are TRBV29-1 and TRBJ1-5, with 9 bases fitting TRBD1. Germline trimming cut 6 bases from V and 4 bases from J; bases unmatched to any gene: 4. Germline values: CDR1 SQVTM, CDR2 ANQGSEA. This CDR3 spans 13 amino acids.

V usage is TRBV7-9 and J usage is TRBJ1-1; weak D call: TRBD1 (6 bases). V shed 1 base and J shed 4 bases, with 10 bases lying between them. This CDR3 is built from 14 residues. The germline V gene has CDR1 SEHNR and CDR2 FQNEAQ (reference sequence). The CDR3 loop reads CASSLEGVSTEAFF. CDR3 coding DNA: TGTGCCAGCAGCTTAGAGGGGGTAAGCACTGAAGCTTTCTTT.

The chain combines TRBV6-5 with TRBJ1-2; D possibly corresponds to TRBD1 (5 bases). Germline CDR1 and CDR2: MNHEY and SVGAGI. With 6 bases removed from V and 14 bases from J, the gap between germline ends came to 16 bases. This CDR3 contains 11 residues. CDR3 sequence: CASSPGTAETF. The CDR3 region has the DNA TGTGCCAGCAGCCCCGGGACTGCGGAGACCTTC.

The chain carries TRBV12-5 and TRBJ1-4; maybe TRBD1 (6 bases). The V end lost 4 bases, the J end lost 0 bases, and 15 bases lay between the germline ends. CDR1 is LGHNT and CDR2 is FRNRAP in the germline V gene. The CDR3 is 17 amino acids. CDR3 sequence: CASGWAGTTSTNEKLFF. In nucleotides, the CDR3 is TGTGCTAGTGGTTGGGCCGGGACAACCTCAACTAATGAAAAACTGTTTTTT.

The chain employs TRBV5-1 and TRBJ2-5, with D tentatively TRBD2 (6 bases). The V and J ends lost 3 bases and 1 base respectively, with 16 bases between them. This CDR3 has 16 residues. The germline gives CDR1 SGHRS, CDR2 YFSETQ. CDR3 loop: CASSSNGGLIQETQYF. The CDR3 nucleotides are TGCGCCAGCAGCTCCAACGGGGGATTGATCCAAGAGACCCAGTACTTC. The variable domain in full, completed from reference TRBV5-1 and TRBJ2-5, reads KAGVTQTPRYLIKTRGQQVTLSCSPISGHRSVSWYQQTPGQGLQFLFEYFSETQRNKGNFPGRFSGRQFSNSRSEMNVSTLELGDSALYLCASSSNGGLIQETQYFGPGTRLLVL.

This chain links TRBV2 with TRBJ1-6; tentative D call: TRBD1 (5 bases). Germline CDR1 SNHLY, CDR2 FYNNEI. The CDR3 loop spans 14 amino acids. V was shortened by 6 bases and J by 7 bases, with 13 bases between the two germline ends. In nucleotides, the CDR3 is TGTGCCAGCAGACTTCAAGGGGTGAATTCACCCCTCCACTTT. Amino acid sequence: CASRLQGVNSPLHF. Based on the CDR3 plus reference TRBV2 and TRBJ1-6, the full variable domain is EPEVTQTPSHQVTQMGQEVILRCVPISNHLYFYWYRQILGQKVEFLVSFYNNEISEKSEIFDDQFSVERPDGSNFTLKIRSTKLEDSAMYFCASRLQGVNSPLHFGNGTRLTVT.

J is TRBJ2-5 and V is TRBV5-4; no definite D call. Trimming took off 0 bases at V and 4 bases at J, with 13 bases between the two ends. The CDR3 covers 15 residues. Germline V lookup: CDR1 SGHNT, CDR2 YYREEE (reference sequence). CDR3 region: CASSLGGAILETQYF. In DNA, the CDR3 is TGTGCCAGCAGCTTGGGCGGAGCTATTTTAGAGACCCAGTACTTC.

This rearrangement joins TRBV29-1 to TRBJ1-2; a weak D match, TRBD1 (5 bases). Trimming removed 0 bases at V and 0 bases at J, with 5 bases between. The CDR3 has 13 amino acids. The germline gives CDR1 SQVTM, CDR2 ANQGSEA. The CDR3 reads CSVEEGANYGYTF. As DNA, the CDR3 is TGCAGCGTTGAAGAAGGGGCTAACTATGGCTACACCTTC.

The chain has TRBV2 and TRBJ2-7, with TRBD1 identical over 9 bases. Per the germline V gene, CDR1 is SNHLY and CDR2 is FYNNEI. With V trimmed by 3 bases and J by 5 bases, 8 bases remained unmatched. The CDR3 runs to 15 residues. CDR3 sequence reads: CASSDPGTGLDEQYF. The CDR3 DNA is TGTGCCAGCAGTGATCCCGGGACAGGGCTCGACGAGCAGTACTTC.

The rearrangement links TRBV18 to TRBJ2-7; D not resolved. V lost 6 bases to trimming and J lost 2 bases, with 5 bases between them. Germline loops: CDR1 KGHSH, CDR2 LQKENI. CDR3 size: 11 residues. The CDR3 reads CASSTPYEQYF. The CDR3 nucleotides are TGTGCCAGCTCCACACCCTACGAGCAGTACTTC.

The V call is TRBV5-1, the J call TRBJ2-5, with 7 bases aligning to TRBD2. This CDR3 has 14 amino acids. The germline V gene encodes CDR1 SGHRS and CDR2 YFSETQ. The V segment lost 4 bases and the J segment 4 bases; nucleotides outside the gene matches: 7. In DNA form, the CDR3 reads TGCGCCAGCAGCGGCGGGAGTTCTGCAGAGACCCAGTACTTC. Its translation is CASSGGSSAETQYF. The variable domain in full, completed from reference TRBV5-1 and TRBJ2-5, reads KAGVTQTPRYLIKTRGQQVTLSCSPISGHRSVSWYQQTPGQGLQFLFEYFSETQRNKGNFPGRFSGRQFSNSRSEMNVSTLELGDSALYLCASSGGSSAETQYFGPGTRLLVL.

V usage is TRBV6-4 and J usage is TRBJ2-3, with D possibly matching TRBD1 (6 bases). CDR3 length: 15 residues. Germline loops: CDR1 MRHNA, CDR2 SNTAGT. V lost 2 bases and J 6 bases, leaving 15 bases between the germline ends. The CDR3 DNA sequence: TGTGCCAGCAGTGACGGTCTAGGGGGAGCGGATACGCAGTATTTT. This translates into CASSDGLGGADTQYF.

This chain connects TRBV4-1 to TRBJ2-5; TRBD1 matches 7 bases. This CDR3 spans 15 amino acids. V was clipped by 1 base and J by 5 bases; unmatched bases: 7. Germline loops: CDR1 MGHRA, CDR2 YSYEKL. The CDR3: CASSQGGTVLETQYF. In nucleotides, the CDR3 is TGCGCCAGCAGCCAAGGGGGGACAGTTCTGGAGACCCAGTACTTC.

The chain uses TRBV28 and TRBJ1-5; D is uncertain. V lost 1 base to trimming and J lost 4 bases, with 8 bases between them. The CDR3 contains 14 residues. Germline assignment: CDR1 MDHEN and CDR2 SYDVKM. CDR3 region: CASSLLGANQPQHF. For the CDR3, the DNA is TGTGCCAGCAGTTTATTGGGAGCGAATCAGCCCCAGCATTTT.

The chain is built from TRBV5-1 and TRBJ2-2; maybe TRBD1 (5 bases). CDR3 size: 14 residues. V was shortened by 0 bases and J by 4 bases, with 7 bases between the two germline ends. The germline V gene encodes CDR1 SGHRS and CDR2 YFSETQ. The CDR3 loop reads CASSLGGSTGELFF. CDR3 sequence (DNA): TGCGCCAGCAGCTTGGGGGGCAGCACCGGGGAGCTGTTTTTT.

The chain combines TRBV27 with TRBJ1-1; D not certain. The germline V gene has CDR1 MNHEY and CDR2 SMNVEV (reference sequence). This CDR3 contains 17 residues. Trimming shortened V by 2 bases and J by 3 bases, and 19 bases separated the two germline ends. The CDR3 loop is CASSLRGDGLGDTEAFF. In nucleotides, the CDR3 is TGTGCCAGCAGTTTAAGAGGAGACGGCCTCGGGGACACTGAAGCTTTCTTT.

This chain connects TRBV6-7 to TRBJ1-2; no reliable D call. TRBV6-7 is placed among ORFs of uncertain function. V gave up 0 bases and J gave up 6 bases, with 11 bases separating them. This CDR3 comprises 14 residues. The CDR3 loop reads CASSYSSPADGYTF. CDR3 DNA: TGTGCCAGCAGTTACTCGAGCCCTGCGGATGGCTACACCTTC.

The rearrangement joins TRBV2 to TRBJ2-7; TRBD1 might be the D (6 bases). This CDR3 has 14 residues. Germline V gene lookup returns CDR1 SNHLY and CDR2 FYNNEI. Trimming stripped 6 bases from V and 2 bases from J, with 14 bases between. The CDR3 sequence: CASRFQGPTYEQYF. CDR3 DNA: TGTGCCAGCAGGTTCCAGGGGCCGACCTACGAGCAGTACTTC.